This TCR beta chain was obtained from a study of blood T cells in healthy people across ages. Ranging in age from about 6 to 90, the donors were healthy Caucasian individuals from Russia. Extractions gave at least 5.5 micrograms of total RNA per sample. V gave up 2 bases and J gave up 5 bases, with 13 bases separating them. Germline CDR1 and CDR2: SGHTA and FQGNSA. The CDR3 is 14 amino acids. Together with a sample-barcoded 5' primer, a J-beta primer mix was included in a second PCR lasting roughly 6 to 12 cycles. Every sample returned 2.5 million or more CDR3-containing paired-end reads. TCRdb called the 5' RACE reads again in MiXCR, with one record for every CDR3 protein. The table records hundreds of thousands of distinct CDR3 sequences, 25% to 35% of them present only once. This sample was also put to use in a study of T cells of mothers and their children. That work adds: Mother-child pairs who were related displayed a slightly higher overlap than unrelated pairs, a difference that was non-significant.

This chain links TRBV7-2 with TRBJ2-7, with TRBD2 as a possible D gene (5 bases). This TCR derives from a boy between 2 and 10 years old in good health. Sequencing was done on a sample of blood. The CDR3 sequence: CASSLIEGLNEQYF. CDR3 bases: TGTGCCAGCAGCTTAATAGAGGGTTTGAACGAGCAGTACTTC.